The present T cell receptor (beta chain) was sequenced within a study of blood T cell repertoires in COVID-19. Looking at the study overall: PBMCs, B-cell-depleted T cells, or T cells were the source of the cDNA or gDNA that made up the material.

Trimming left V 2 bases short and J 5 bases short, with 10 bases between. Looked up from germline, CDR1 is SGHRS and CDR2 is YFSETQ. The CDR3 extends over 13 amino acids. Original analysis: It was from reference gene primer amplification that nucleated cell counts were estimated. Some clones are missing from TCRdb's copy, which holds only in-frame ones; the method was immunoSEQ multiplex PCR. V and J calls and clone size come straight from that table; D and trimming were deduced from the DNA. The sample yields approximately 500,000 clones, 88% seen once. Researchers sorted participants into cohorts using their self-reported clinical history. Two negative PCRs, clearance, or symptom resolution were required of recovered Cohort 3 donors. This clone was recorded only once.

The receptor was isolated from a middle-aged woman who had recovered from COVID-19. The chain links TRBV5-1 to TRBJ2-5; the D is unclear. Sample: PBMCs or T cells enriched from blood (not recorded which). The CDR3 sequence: CASSLEAAETQYF. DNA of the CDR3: TGCGCCAGCAGCTTAGAAGCCGCGGAGACCCAGTACTTC.